The sequence of this T cell receptor beta chain was determined in a study of human T cells and chemical hapten exposure. Time point noted: patch test 1, 2 weeks after DPC sensitization. Sample treatment: therapeutic diphenylcyclopropenone sensitization with weekly scalp DPC. Overall study results and limits: No shift was seen in TCRs above 1 in 1000 frequency with DPC sensitization.

This clonotype was seen many times. What it recognizes is unknown. Each CDR3 protein is one row after TCRdb ran MiXCR on the RACE reads. The sample carries approximately 70,000 distinct CDR3 sequences, 7.5% to 10% recorded once. Specimen: whole blood, collected in connection with sensitization to the hapten diphenylcyclopropenone (DPC). This TCR was sampled from a woman in her thirties or forties with alopecia areata. Some clones in this sample may be carry-over from other donors' samples.

In DNA, the CDR3 is TGTGCCAGCAGCTACGACAGGGAGAAGCAGTTCTTC. The encoded protein is CASSYDREKQFF. This sequence joins TRBV2 and TRBJ2-1; TRBD1 matches 7 bases. The junction had 7 bases not matched to a gene; V was cut back by 6 bases and J by 11 bases. The CDR3 is 12 residues long. In germline, CDR1 is SNHLY, CDR2 FYNNEI.